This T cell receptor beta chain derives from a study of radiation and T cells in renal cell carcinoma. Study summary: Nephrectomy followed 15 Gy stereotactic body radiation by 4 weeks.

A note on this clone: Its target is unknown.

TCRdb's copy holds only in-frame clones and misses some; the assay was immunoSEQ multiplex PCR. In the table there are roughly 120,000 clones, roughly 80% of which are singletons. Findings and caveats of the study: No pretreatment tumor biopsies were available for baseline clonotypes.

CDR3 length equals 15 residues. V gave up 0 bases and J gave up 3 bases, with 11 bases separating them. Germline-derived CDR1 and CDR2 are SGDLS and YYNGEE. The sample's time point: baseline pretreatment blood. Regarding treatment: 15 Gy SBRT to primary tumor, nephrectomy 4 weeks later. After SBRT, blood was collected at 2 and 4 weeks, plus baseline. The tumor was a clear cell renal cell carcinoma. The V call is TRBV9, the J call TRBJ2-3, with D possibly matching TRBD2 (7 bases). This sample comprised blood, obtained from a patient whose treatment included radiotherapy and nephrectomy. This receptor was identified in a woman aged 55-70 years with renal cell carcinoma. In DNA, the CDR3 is TGTGCCAGCAGCGTAGGGGGAGGGGGAACAGATACGCAGTATTTT. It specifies CASSVGGGGTDTQYF.